This entry lists 8 T cell receptor beta chains sequenced from one sample in a study of CD8+ T cells in alopecia areata. Reverse transcribed after extraction, RNA yielded cDNA as the sequencing template. Measured with immunoSEQ multiplex PCR; TCRdb has only the in-frame clones, and not every one. The table records under 250,000 clones, roughly three fifths of them present only once. Sequencing used CD8+ T cells sorted from blood. The receptors come from a human donor in good health.

This clone was counted a few times. J is TRBJ2-1 and V is TRBV7-9, with D perhaps assigned TRBD1 or TRBD2 (5 bases each). The CDR3 has 15 residues. Germline V lookup: CDR1 SEHNR, CDR2 FQNEAQ (reference sequence). Trimming left V 10 bases short and J 6 bases short, with 22 bases between. The CDR3 nucleotides are TGTGCCACGATAGACGACCGGGACGTGGGCAATGAGCAGTTCTTC. Translating gives CATIDDRDVGNEQFF.

The V and J genes are TRBV27 and TRBJ1-2; no reliable D call. The CDR3 sequence is 17 residues long. V shed 0 bases and J shed 7 bases, with 21 bases lying between them. Germline CDR1 and CDR2: MNHEY and SMNVEV (reference sequence). CDR3 protein: CASSLSPPGNAVGGYTF. As DNA, the CDR3 is TGTGCCAGCAGTTTATCCCCCCCGGGAAATGCTGTCGGTGGCTACACCTTC.

This chain links TRBV7-9 with TRBJ2-7, with TRBD1 identical over 11 bases. The germline CDR1 and CDR2 sequences are SEHNR and FQNEAQ (reference sequence). With V trimmed by 5 bases and J by 2 bases, 5 bases remained unmatched. This CDR3 spans 15 amino acids. The CDR3 protein is CASSAPGQGAYEQYF. CDR3 sequence (DNA): TGTGCCAGCAGCGCGCCGGGACAGGGGGCCTACGAGCAGTACTTC.

The chain recombines TRBV7-9 with TRBJ2-7; possible D gene TRBD1, 5 bases. Trimming stripped 1 base from V and 5 bases from J, with 15 bases between. This CDR3 spans 15 amino acids. The germline CDR1 and CDR2 sequences are SEHNR and FQNEAQ (reference sequence). For the CDR3, the DNA is TGTGCCAGCAGCTTAGTGGAAGGGGCACGGGACGAGCAGTACTTC. Translated: CASSLVEGARDEQYF. The full variable domain, with the rest looked up from reference TRBV7-9 and TRBJ2-7, is DTGVSQNPRHKITKRGQNVTFRCDPISEHNRLYWYRQTLGQGPEFLTYFQNEAQLEKSRLLSDRFSAERPKGSFSTLEIQRTEQGDSAMYLCASSLVEGARDEQYFGPGTRLTVT.

This chain connects TRBV5-1 to TRBJ2-2; D not certain. Trimming took off 6 bases at V and 5 bases at J, with 17 bases between the two ends. The CDR3 totals 15 residues. Germline CDR1 is SGHRS and CDR2 is YFSETQ. CDR3 loop: CASTPSDAVTGELFF. CDR3 in DNA: TGCGCCAGCACCCCATCGGACGCCGTAACCGGGGAGCTGTTTTTT.

The V gene is TRBV25-1, the J gene TRBJ1-1; possible D gene TRBD1, 5 bases. The V gene's germline CDR1 is MGHDK and CDR2 SYGVNS. The germline V and J ends were trimmed by 4 bases and 4 bases, with 13 bases remaining between them. This CDR3 region has 14 residues. This chain's CDR3 is CASSGGEGSTEAFF. The CDR3 nucleotides are TGTGCCAGCAGTGGCGGGGAGGGGAGCACTGAAGCTTTCTTT.

This clone has at least ten counts. The chain joins TRBV4-1 to TRBJ2-3, with D maybe TRBD2 (5 bases). V dropped 3 bases and J dropped 8 bases, with 6 bases sitting between them. This CDR3 comprises 11 residues. Germline V gene sequence: CDR1 MGHRA, CDR2 YSYEKL. CDR3 amino acids: CASSQGVTQYF. The CDR3 coding sequence is TGCGCCAGCAGCCAGGGAGTTACGCAGTATTTT.

This clone has more than one count but fewer than ten. The chain carries TRBV30 and TRBJ2-5, with TRBD1 matching over 7 bases. Germline lookup yields CDR1 GTSNPN and CDR2 SVGIG (reference sequence). V lost 3 bases to trimming and J lost 2 bases; unmatched junction nucleotides: 3. CDR3 size: 13 residues. CDR3 loop: CAWRDRMQETQYF. CDR3 coding DNA: TGTGCCTGGAGGGACAGGATGCAAGAGACCCAGTACTTC.